One sample yielded the 21 T cell receptor beta chains listed below, sequenced in a study of T cells in Graves' hyperthyroidism and ophthalmopathy. What was amplified from RNA transcripts were TCR beta CDR3 regions. In the first-round RT-PCR of the TCR CDR3, the HTBI primer set was used. TCRdb analysed the multiplex PCR reads with MiXCR anew, one entry per CDR3 protein. The sample has roughly 570,000 distinct CDR3 sequences, 46% seen once; the top ten hold about 8.3%. The specimen was peripheral blood or thyroid tissue (not recorded which). The receptors shown here come from a woman between 18 and 30 years old with Graves' hyperthyroidism.

This clonotype appeared once. This chain links TRBV13 with TRBJ2-7, with D perhaps TRBD2 (6 bases). V was shortened by 2 bases and J by 7 bases, with 18 bases between the two germline ends. Germline lookup yields CDR1 PRHDT and CDR2 FYEKMQ (reference sequence). The CDR3 contains 15 residues. The CDR3 sequence is CASSLNRGTYNEQYF. As DNA, the CDR3 is TGTGCCAGCAGCTTAAATCGCGGGACCTACAATGAGCAGTACTTC.

This clonotype was counted at least ten times. This chain uses TRBV13 with TRBJ2-7, with a possible D match to TRBD2 (7 bases). This CDR3 has 14 amino acids. Germline assignment: CDR1 PRHDT and CDR2 FYEKMQ (reference sequence). The V end lost 6 bases, the J end lost 5 bases, and 17 bases lay between the germline ends. The CDR3 coding sequence is TGTGCCAGCAGTACAGGGAGGGTGATGAACGAGCAGTACTTC. Residues: CASSTGRVMNEQYF.

This clonotype was counted only a few times. This rearrangement joins TRBV3-1 to TRBJ1-4; the D is unclear. CDR3 length equals 17 residues. Germline CDR1 and CDR2: LGHDT and YNNKEL (reference sequence). The V and J ends lost 4 bases and 0 bases respectively, with 15 bases between them. CDR3 nucleotides: TGTGCCAGCAGCCTGCGGATGGACCTCGCAACTAATGAAAAACTGTTTTTT. Translated: CASSLRMDLATNEKLFF. The variable domain in full, with the rest retrieved from reference TRBV3-1 and TRBJ1-4, is DTAVSQTPKYLVTQMGNDKSIKCEQNLGHDTMYWYKQDSKKFLKIMFSYNNKELIINETVPNRFSPKSPDKAHLNLHINSLELGDSAVYFCASSLRMDLATNEKLFFGSGTQLSVL.

This chain connects TRBV20-1 to TRBJ2-5, with TRBD1 matching over 8 bases. Germline V gene lookup returns CDR1 DFQATT and CDR2 SNEGSKA (reference sequence). The ends lost 5 bases at V and 5 bases at J; junction bases unmatched: 7. The CDR3 runs to 13 residues. The chain's CDR3 is CSADGQGEETQYF. The CDR3 coding sequence is TGCAGTGCTGACGGACAGGGTGAGGAGACCCAGTACTTC.

This clonotype was seen ten or more times. This rearrangement joins TRBV29-1 to TRBJ1-1; weak D call: TRBD1 (6 bases). The CDR3 length is 14 residues. The germline V gene encodes CDR1 SQVTM and CDR2 ANQGSEA. V lost 7 bases and J 6 bases, leaving 21 bases between the germline ends. Here the CDR3 reads CSATRTESLPEAFF. In nucleotides, the CDR3 is TGCAGCGCAACAAGGACAGAGTCTCTACCTGAAGCTTTCTTT.

In its sample, this clonotype was seen many times. The chain uses TRBV19 and TRBJ2-7, with 13 bases aligning to TRBD2. The CDR3 is made up of 15 amino acids. CDR1 and CDR2 from the germline V gene are LNHDA and SQIVND (reference sequence). The V segment lost 3 bases and the J segment 2 bases; nucleotides outside the gene matches: 1. The CDR3 DNA sequence: TGTGCCAGTAGTATGGGACTAGCGGGACCCTACGAGCAGTACTTC. It encodes CASSMGLAGPYEQYF. The complete variable domain, with remaining parts taken from reference TRBV19 and TRBJ2-7, reads DGGITQSPKYLFRKEGQNVTLSCEQNLNHDAMYWYRQDPGQGLRLIYYSQIVNDFQKGDIAEGYSVSREKKESFPLTVTSAQKNPTAFYLCASSMGLAGPYEQYFGPGTRLTVT.

This clonotype has ten or more counts. V and J are TRBV20-1 and TRBJ2-7, with 8 bases lining up with TRBD1. V gave up 5 bases and J gave up 5 bases; unmatched junction bases: 8. There are 13 residues in the CDR3. CDR1 and CDR2 (germline): DFQATT, SNEGSKA (reference sequence). The CDR3 nucleotides read TGCAGTGCTCTGGACAGGGTGATCCACGAGCAGTACTTC. This codes for CSALDRVIHEQYF.

This clonotype was counted ten times or more. This sequence joins TRBV29-1 and TRBJ2-3; possibly TRBD1 for D (6 bases). The CDR3 extends over 13 amino acids. Germline values: CDR1 SQVTM, CDR2 ANQGSEA. The ends were cut back, 4 bases at V and 3 bases at J, with 11 bases in the middle. The CDR3 sequence: CSVVGQGTDTQYF. The CDR3 nucleotides are TGCAGCGTTGTAGGGCAGGGGACAGATACGCAGTATTTT.

This clonotype occurred once. V usage is TRBV2 and J usage is TRBJ2-5; D might be TRBD1 (6 bases). The V gene's germline CDR1 is SNHLY and CDR2 FYNNEI. This CDR3 spans 13 amino acids. The CDR3, as DNA: TGTGCTTCGCCGGTAGACAGGCAAGAGACCCAGTACTTC. Protein sequence: CASPVDRQETQYF.

This clonotype was observed many times. The CDR3: CASSPTGTGVSETQYF. The CDR3 nucleotides read TGTGCCAGCAGCCCAACCGGGACAGGGGTCTCGGAGACCCAGTACTTC. The gene calls are TRBV7-3 and TRBJ2-5; 10 positions match TRBD1. This CDR3 spans 16 amino acids. J was trimmed by 5 bases and V by 5 bases; bases with no gene match: 11. The germline gives CDR1 SGHTA, CDR2 FQGTGA.

This clonotype was recorded at least ten times. The V gene is TRBV6-5, the J gene TRBJ1-1, with unresolved D. V lost 2 bases to trimming and J lost 1 base, with 5 bases between them. This CDR3 contains 13 residues. The V gene's germline CDR1 is MNHEY and CDR2 SVGAGI. The CDR3 loop reads CASSYRQNTEAFF. DNA of the CDR3: TGTGCCAGCAGTTACAGGCAGAACACTGAAGCTTTCTTT.

The rearrangement joins TRBV10-3 to TRBJ2-7; TRBD2 agrees at 9 bases. The CDR3 is made up of 15 amino acids. The V gene end was trimmed by 3 bases and the J gene end by 3 bases; junction bases not matched to a gene: 6. Germline-derived CDR1 and CDR2 are ENHRY and SYGVKD. The DNA of the CDR3 is TGTGCCATCAGTGATATTCTAGCGGGGATCTACGAGCAGTACTTC. Translating gives CAISDILAGIYEQYF.

Details on this clonotype: Being one base from a much bigger clone, this may be a read error. The CDR3 carries no conserved terminal phenylalanine or tryptophan, so it likely arises from a read error. The chain links TRBV12-5 to TRBJ1-1, with D possibly TRBD1 on 5 matching bases. In germline, CDR1 is LGHNT, CDR2 FRNRAP. This CDR3 contains 14 residues. The V end lost 0 bases, the J end lost 11 bases, and 16 bases lay between the germline ends. CDR3 sequence reads: CASGLVPGISAAFS. As DNA, the CDR3 is TGTGCTAGTGGTTTGGTACCAGGGATTAGCGCGGCTTTCTCT.

This clonotype was picked up a small number of times. The chain carries TRBV18 and TRBJ1-2; D remains unclear. The CDR3 is 14 residues long. CDR1 and CDR2 from the germline V gene are KGHSH and LQKENI. Trimming cost V 1 base and J 1 base, with 7 bases left between them. The DNA of the CDR3 is TGTGCCAGCTCACCACTCCCAAATAACTATGGCTACACCTTC. It codes for CASSPLPNNYGYTF.

This clonotype was counted at least ten times. The CDR3 spells CASNKVWNQPQHF. Written as DNA, the CDR3 is TGTGCCAGCAACAAGGTGTGGAATCAGCCCCAGCATTTT. The V and J genes are TRBV6-2 or TRBV6-3 and TRBJ1-5; D uncertain. CDR1 is MNHEY, CDR2 SVGEGT, per germline. Deletions cut 7 bases from V and 4 bases from J, with 11 bases between. The CDR3 is 13 amino acids.

This clonotype has at least ten counts. The V call is TRBV6-5, the J call TRBJ1-5, with 11 bases lining up with TRBD1. This CDR3 contains 16 residues. J gave up 4 bases and V 9 bases, and 11 bases lay outside the gene matches. CDR1 is MNHEY and CDR2 is SVGAGI in the germline V gene. This chain's CDR3 is CASLSDRGLRNQPQHF. The CDR3 coding sequence is TGTGCCAGTTTGTCGGACAGGGGGCTGAGGAATCAGCCCCAGCATTTT.

In the case of this clonotype: Given a much more abundant clone one base away, this may be a read error. This chain joins TRBV19 and TRBJ1-4; D may be TRBD1 (5 bases). Trimming cost V 6 bases and J 9 bases, with 11 bases left between them. Germline loops: CDR1 LNHDA, CDR2 SQIVND (reference sequence). The CDR3 is made up of 12 amino acids. This chain's CDR3 is CASSTGAQKLFF. DNA for the CDR3: TGTGCCAGTAGCACCGGGGCACAAAAACTGTTTTTT. The full variable domain, completed using reference TRBV19 and TRBJ1-4, is DGGITQSPKYLFRKEGQNVTLSCEQNLNHDAMYWYRQDPGQGLRLIYYSQIVNDFQKGDIAEGYSVSREKKESFPLTVTSAQKNPTAFYLCASSTGAQKLFFGSGTQLSVL.

This clonotype is a singleton in its sample. This is likely a read error, given that the CDR3 carries no conserved phenylalanine or tryptophan at its end. The chain recombines TRBV7-3 with TRBJ1-1; D might be TRBD1 (5 bases). The CDR3 is made up of 12 amino acids. Germline values: CDR1 SGHTA, CDR2 FQGTGA. The CDR3 region has the DNA TGTGCCAGCGGCTTAACGGGTGGGACAGCTTTCTGT. Translating gives CASGLTGGTAFC.

The chain couples TRBV29-1 to TRBJ2-6, with 10 positions matching TRBD1. The CDR3 contains 12 residues. Germline loops: CDR1 SQVTM, CDR2 ANQGSEA. With V trimmed by 4 bases and J by 15 bases, 6 bases remained unmatched. Here the CDR3 DNA reads TGCAGCGTTGTGCCCCGGGACAGGGGCCTGACTTTC. It translates to CSVVPRDRGLTF. Together with reference TRBV29-1 and TRBJ2-6, the CDR3 gives the full variable domain: SAVISQKPSRDICQRGTSLTIQCQVDSQVTMMFWYRQQPGQSLTLIATANQGSEATYESGFVIDKFPISRPNLTFSTLTVSNMSPEDSSIYLCSVVPRDRGLTFGAGSRLTVL.

This sequence joins TRBV20-1 and TRBJ2-7, with D perhaps matching TRBD1 (5 bases). This CDR3 is 14 amino acids long. The V gene lost 3 bases and the J gene lost 5 bases, with 17 bases spanning the gap. Germline V gene sequence: CDR1 DFQATT, CDR2 SNEGSKA (reference sequence). CDR3 loop: CSASGLQGFHEQYF. The CDR3 DNA reads as TGCAGTGCTAGCGGGTTGCAGGGCTTCCACGAGCAGTACTTC.

This clonotype was observed once. The chain links TRBV15 to TRBJ2-1, with a possible D match to TRBD2 (6 bases). The V gene lost 5 bases and the J gene lost 12 bases, with 20 bases spanning the gap. Germline lookup yields CDR1 LNHNV and CDR2 YYDKDF (reference sequence). The CDR3 is made up of 14 amino acids. The chain's CDR3 is CATSFRAGTDTQFF. In DNA form, the CDR3 reads TGTGCCACCAGCTTCCGAGCGGGCACAGATACGCAGTTCTTC.